Listed below are T cell receptor beta chains from one sample, sequenced in a study of cytotoxic CD8 clonotypes in ibrutinib-treated CLL. Sequencing used immunoSEQ multiplex PCR; TCRdb keeps in-frame clones, though not all of them. The sample records 200,000 to 250,000 clones, about four fifths being singletons. This specimen was PBMCs, taken after 12 months of ibrutinib treatment. The receptors stem from a human donor with chronic lymphocytic leukemia. Each CDR3 is given with its conserved first and last residue. A D gene is named only where the DNA matches it firmly. A clone size is listed for some rows: how often the clone was seen (once, few, many), or a class if it is expanded.

cdr3_nt cdr3_aa d_call v_call clone_size j_call
TGTGCCAGCAGTTCGGTCGTCGGCAATGAGCAGTTCTTC CASSSVVGNEQFF - TRBV6-6 - TRBJ2-1
TGTGCCAGTGCGGCGGGTAGCACAGATACGCAGTATTTT CASAAGSTDTQYF - TRBV19 - TRBJ2-3
TGTGCCAGCAGTCTTGACAGCTATAGCAATCAGCCCCAGCATTTT CASSLDSYSNQPQHF - TRBV7-8 - TRBJ1-5
TGTGCCAGCAGGACAGGGGACACTGAAGCTTTCTTT CASRTGDTEAFF TRBD1 TRBV6-1 - TRBJ1-1
TGCGCCAGCAGCCCCTCGGCCGGGTTAAATGAAGCTTTCTTT CASSPSAGLNEAFF - TRBV4-1 - TRBJ1-1
TGTGCCAGCGAGGACTCCTCACACTACGAGCAGTACTTC CASEDSSHYEQYF - TRBV6-5 - TRBJ2-7
TGTGCCAGCGTGCTCGGGGCTGGAAACACCATATATTTT CASVLGAGNTIYF - TRBV2 - TRBJ1-3
TGCGCAATAAAGTGGGACAGAACTAGCACAGATACGCAGTATTTT CAIKWDRTSTDTQYF TRBD1 TRBV5-1 - TRBJ2-3
TGTGCCAGCAGTGAATGGGGGGCTGGGGAGACCCAGTACTTC CASSEWGAGETQYF - TRBV6-1 once TRBJ2-5
TGTGCCAGCAGCTTGTGGTGGATCAACAACCGGTTGGACTATGGCTACACCTTC CASSLWWINNRLDYGYTF - TRBV5-6 - TRBJ1-2
TGTGCCAGCAGCTTAATGGGGGGTGATAGCAATCAGCCCCAGCATTTT CASSLMGGDSNQPQHF - TRBV7-8 many TRBJ1-5
TGTGCCAGCAGCCGTGCCGGGACAGGAGAAACCTACGAGCAGTACTTC CASSRAGTGETYEQYF TRBD1 TRBV11-3 - TRBJ2-7
TGCGCCAGCAGCTTCGAGGGCACCATATATTTT CASSFEGTIYF - TRBV5-1 - TRBJ1-3
TGTGCCAGCGAAGGACTAGCGGGGGGCCAGGGTCTTACAGATACGCAGTATTTT CASEGLAGGQGLTDTQYF TRBD2 TRBV25-1 - TRBJ2-3
TGTGCCAGCAGTCCCCTTGGGGTAAACATTCAGTACTTC CASSPLGVNIQYF - TRBV27 - TRBJ2-4
TGCGCCAGCAGCTTTGTGGGCCCGAACACCGGGGAGCTGTTTTTT CASSFVGPNTGELFF - TRBV5-1 - TRBJ2-2
TGTGCCAGCAGTGAAAGTCCTCAGGACAATGAGCAGTTCTTC CASSESPQDNEQFF - TRBV2 once TRBJ2-1
TGTGCCAGCAGGGGTGACAGGGACTATGGCTACACCTTC CASRGDRDYGYTF TRBD1 TRBV2 - TRBJ1-2
TGTGCCACCAGCAGAGATCTCTCGGGTCTGGGCGGCTACACCTTC CATSRDLSGLGGYTF - TRBV15 - TRBJ1-2
TGTGCCAGCAGCTTAGAAGAGACAGGGGCACGTGAAGCTTTCTTT CASSLEETGAREAFF TRBD1 TRBV7-8 - TRBJ1-1
TGTGCCAGCAGCAAGGGGGAGGGAGGGAATCAGCCCCAGCATTTT CASSKGEGGNQPQHF - TRBV7-9 - TRBJ1-5
TGTGCCAGCGCCTCCTGGGGCTACAATGAGCAGTTCTTC CASASWGYNEQFF - TRBV6-1 - TRBJ2-1
TGTGCCAGCAGCTGGCAGGGGTATGGCTACACCTTC CASSWQGYGYTF - TRBV5-4 - TRBJ1-2
TGCGCCAGCAGCCTAAATCTACAGGTTCTGAACACTGAAGCTTTCTTT CASSLNLQVLNTEAFF - TRBV5-1 - TRBJ1-1
TGTGCCAGCAGCATCGGACCGAGCTCTGGAAACACCATATATTTT CASSIGPSSGNTIYF - TRBV5-6 - TRBJ1-3
TGTGCCAGCTCACCAGGTCAAGTTTACGAGCAGTACTTC CASSPGQVYEQYF - TRBV18 - TRBJ2-7
TGTGCCAGTAGTATCACGGGAGGGAGGTCCTACGAGCAGTACTTC CASSITGGRSYEQYF TRBD2 TRBV19 - TRBJ2-7
TGTGCCAGCAGCGGTGTGGGCCGGAGGGATGAGCAGTTCTTC CASSGVGRRDEQFF - TRBV11-2 - TRBJ2-1
TGTGCCAGCTCCCGGGAGGGGGCAACGGAGATCGGCTACGAGCAGTACTTC CASSREGATEIGYEQYF - TRBV27 - TRBJ2-7
TGTGCCAGCAGCGCCAGGGACGCCCGCTCCTATAATTCACCCCTCCACTTT CASSARDARSYNSPLHF - TRBV9 - TRBJ1-6
TGTGCCAGTGGGGCAGGGAATGGCTACACCTTC CASGAGNGYTF - TRBV9 once TRBJ1-2
TGTGCCATCAGTGCGGGGGCTGGCTATGGCTACACCTTC CAISAGAGYGYTF - TRBV10-3 - TRBJ1-2
TGTGCCAGCACCAGGGGACAGGAGAACAATGAGCAGTTCTTC CASTRGQENNEQFF TRBD1 TRBV7-6 - TRBJ2-1
TGTGCCTGGCACTCCCCCGGGACCTCCTACGAGCAGTACTTC CAWHSPGTSYEQYF - TRBV30 - TRBJ2-7
TGTGCCAGCAGTGCCCCCCTGACCTCTGGGGCCAACGTCCTGACTTTC CASSAPLTSGANVLTF - TRBV25-1 few TRBJ2-6
TGTGCCAGCAGCTTGTCCAATGAGCAGTTCTTC CASSLSNEQFF - TRBV5-6 - TRBJ2-1
TGTGCCATCAGTGACCCAGGACTAGCGGGGGTAGGCTCCTACGAGCAGTACTTC CAISDPGLAGVGSYEQYF TRBD2 TRBV10-3 - TRBJ2-7
TGTGCCAGCAGTGACTCTCCAGCGGGGGGGAAAGATACGCAGTATTTT CASSDSPAGGKDTQYF TRBD2 TRBV6-4 - TRBJ2-3
TGTGCCAGCAGCTTGGGGACAGGGGGCGAGCAGTACTTC CASSLGTGGEQYF TRBD1 TRBV11-2 - TRBJ2-7
TGTGCCAGTAGTCCCGGGGGGGGGCGCAGGCAGCCCCAGCATTTT CASSPGGGRRQPQHF - TRBV19 - TRBJ1-5
TGTGCCAGCAGTCGCGGGGGGAGCTCCTACAATGAGCAGTTCTTC CASSRGGSSYNEQFF TRBD2 TRBV2 - TRBJ2-1
TGTGCCAGCAGTTACGGACGGACCTACGAGCAGTACTTC CASSYGRTYEQYF - TRBV27 - TRBJ2-7
TGTGCCAGCAGCTTAGATCATCTGCGCCTTGAAGGCGGGGAGCTGTTTTTT CASSLDHLRLEGGELFF - TRBV11-2 once TRBJ2-2
TGTGCCAGCAGTCTCGACGGATGGCCAGACTTTCTCCCGAGGAAAGACAATGAGCAGTTCTTC CASSLDGWPDFLPRKDNEQFF - TRBV21-1 - TRBJ2-1
TGCGCCAGCAGCTTAGGTTCTGAATACGAGCAGTACTTC CASSLGSEYEQYF - TRBV5-1 - TRBJ2-7
TGTGCCACCAGCAGAGATGTGACTGAAGCTTTCTTT CATSRDVTEAFF - TRBV15 - TRBJ1-1